These 19 T cell receptor beta chains originate from one sample sequenced in a study of identical twins. TCRdb recomputed calls from the 5' RACE reads with MiXCR, one row per CDR3 protein. The table records about 220,000 distinct CDR3 sequences, over 8% of them present only once. Material for sequencing was memory (CD45RO+) T cells sorted from blood. The receptors originated from a young woman in good health.

CDR3 coding DNA: TGCGCCAGCAGTTCACAGGGTAATTTAGACGAGCAGTACTTC. Residues: CASSSQGNLDEQYF. This rearrangement joins TRBV10-2 to TRBJ2-7; perhaps TRBD1 as D (6 bases). Germline V gives CDR1 WSHSY, CDR2 SAAADI. V was shortened by 5 bases and J by 5 bases, with 16 bases between the two germline ends. This CDR3 spans 14 amino acids.

The sample holds a few counts of this clonotype. The rearrangement uses TRBV3-1 and TRBJ1-1, with D unclear. Trimming removed 1 base from V and 1 base from J, with 10 bases in between. The CDR3 extends over 15 amino acids. The germline V gene has CDR1 LGHDT and CDR2 YNNKEL (reference sequence). CDR3 residues: CASSQVSKTNTEAFF. The CDR3 bases are TGTGCCAGCAGCCAAGTCTCCAAGACGAACACTGAAGCTTTCTTT.

This clonotype came up a few times. This chain uses TRBV7-6 with TRBJ2-7, with TRBD1 matching over 8 bases. J was trimmed by 5 bases and V by 2 bases; bases with no gene match: 8. The CDR3 consists of 15 residues. Germline V gene data show CDR1 as SGHVS and CDR2 as FNYEAQ. The CDR3 DNA reads as TGTGCCAGCAGCTTAATCGGGACAGGAGCCCACGAGCAGTACTTC. Translating gives CASSLIGTGAHEQYF. The full variable domain, rest sourced from reference TRBV7-6 and TRBJ2-7, is GAGVSQSPRYKVTKRGQDVALRCDPISGHVSLYWYRQALGQGPEFLTYFNYEAQQDKSGLPNDRFSAERPEGSISTLTIQRTEQRDSAMYRCASSLIGTGAHEQYFGPGTRLTVT.

The chain employs TRBV5-1 and TRBJ1-2; possibly TRBD1 for D (6 bases). Trimming took 0 bases from V and 6 from J, leaving 9 bases between them. CDR3 length: 13 amino acids. Germline loops: CDR1 SGHRS, CDR2 YFSETQ. This CDR3 reads CASSLAGAHGYTF. The CDR3 bases are TGCGCCAGCAGCTTGGCGGGGGCGCATGGCTACACCTTC.

This clonotype was recorded many times. The chain links TRBV7-2 to TRBJ2-1; D may be TRBD2 (5 bases). The CDR3 covers 14 residues. The V gene lost 5 bases and the J gene lost 0 bases, with 8 bases spanning the gap. Germline V lookup: CDR1 SGHTA, CDR2 FQGNSA. The CDR3 DNA sequence: TGTGCCAGCAGCGGGAGCGGCTCCTACAATGAGCAGTTCTTC. As protein: CASSGSGSYNEQFF.

The J gene is TRBJ1-1, the V gene TRBV3-1; 9 bases are a match to TRBD1. The trim removed 0 bases at V and 9 bases at J, leaving 8 bases unmatched. This CDR3 has 15 residues. Germline CDR1 reads LGHDT; CDR2 reads YNNKEL (reference sequence). CDR3 nucleotide sequence: TGTGCCAGCAGCCAAGATTTTACAGGGGGCGGGAAAGCTTTCTTT. Residues: CASSQDFTGGGKAFF.

This clonotype was counted at least ten times. CDR3 nucleotides: TGTGCCAGCAGCCCCAGACAGAAGATAAACACCGGGGAGCTGTTTTTT. It encodes CASSPRQKINTGELFF. The chain has TRBV14 and TRBJ2-2, with D perhaps matching TRBD1 (5 bases). This CDR3 is built from 16 residues. Germline lookup yields CDR1 SGHDN and CDR2 FVKESK. V lost 4 bases and J 2 bases, leaving 14 bases between the germline ends.

This clonotype was picked up many times. The chain combines TRBV28 with TRBJ1-2, with D unclear. Germline CDR1 and CDR2: MDHEN and SYDVKM. V was cut by 7 bases and J by 4 bases, with 16 bases left in between. The length of the CDR3 is 14 residues. In DNA form, the CDR3 reads TGTGCCAGCACCCCGGGTCGCCAATCCTATGGCTACACCTTC. It translates to CASTPGRQSYGYTF.

This clonotype came up many times. The rearrangement uses TRBV12-3 or TRBV12-4 and TRBJ2-2; no reliable D call. The CDR3 consists of 13 residues. The V end was cut by 5 bases, the J end by 9 bases, with 13 bases between. In DNA form, the CDR3 reads TGTGCCAGCAGTCAGGACCATACCCGGGAGCTGTTTTTT. The encoded protein is CASSQDHTRELFF.

The CDR3 reads CASRSGQGDTGELFF. Written as DNA, the CDR3 is TGCGCCAGCAGGTCGGGACAGGGAGACACCGGGGAGCTGTTTTTT. The chain carries TRBV5-1 and TRBJ2-2, with 9 positions matching TRBD1. The trim removed 5 bases at V and 3 bases at J, leaving 5 bases unmatched. CDR1 is SGHRS and CDR2 is YFSETQ in the germline V gene. This CDR3 comprises 15 residues. The whole variable domain, remainder taken from reference TRBV5-1 and TRBJ2-2, is KAGVTQTPRYLIKTRGQQVTLSCSPISGHRSVSWYQQTPGQGLQFLFEYFSETQRNKGNFPGRFSGRQFSNSRSEMNVSTLELGDSALYLCASRSGQGDTGELFFGEGSRLTVL.

This chain connects TRBV19 to TRBJ2-5; a weak D match, TRBD2 (6 bases). This CDR3 has 15 residues. Germline V CDR1 and CDR2: LNHDA, SQIVND (reference sequence). V was pared by 5 bases and J by 5 bases, with 18 bases between. The CDR3 coding sequence is TGTGCCAGTAGTTCTCGGGGGACTTTGACGGAGACCCAGTACTTC. It is translated as CASSSRGTLTETQYF.

The J gene is TRBJ2-5, the V gene TRBV4-2; 9 nucleotides align to TRBD2. V was clipped by 1 base and J by 3 bases; unmatched bases: 6. The CDR3 sequence is 16 residues long. Germline V CDR1 and CDR2: LGHNA, YNFKEQ. CDR3 bases: TGTGCCAGCAGCCAAGGGACTAGCGAATATGAAGAGACCCAGTACTTC. Encoded protein: CASSQGTSEYEETQYF.

On this clonotype: A junction end diverges from the germline sequence, so it may reflect a read error. The chain is built from TRBV3-1 and TRBJ2-7; a possible D gene is TRBD2 (6 bases). The CDR3 runs 17 residues. Germline-derived CDR1 and CDR2 are LGHDT and YNNKEL (reference sequence). The CDR3 loop is CATSPRAGVAASYEQYF. The DNA for the CDR3 is TGTGCCACCAGCCCACGGGCTGGAGTAGCGGCCAGCTACGAGCAGTACTTC.

Only a few counts were recorded for this clonotype. The chain couples TRBV6-1 to TRBJ2-7; 9 bases agree with TRBD1. The germline gives CDR1 MNHNS, CDR2 SASEGT. V lost 7 bases to trimming and J lost 5 bases; unmatched junction nucleotides: 9. This CDR3 contains 14 residues. For the CDR3, the DNA is TGTGCCAGCAAACGGACAGGGGTCCTCCACGAGCAGTACTTC. It encodes CASKRTGVLHEQYF.

Ten or more counts support this clonotype. This chain links TRBV20-1 with TRBJ2-2; D ambiguous. This CDR3 is 11 amino acids long. Trimming took off 1 base at V and 9 bases at J, with 6 bases between the two ends. The V gene's germline CDR1 is DFQATT and CDR2 SNEGSKA (reference sequence). The CDR3 DNA is TGCAGTGCTAGAGCTAACCGGGAGCTGTTTTTT. This gives the protein CSARANRELFF.

This clonotype has only a few counts. The J gene is TRBJ2-7, the V gene TRBV18; a weak D match, TRBD2 (6 bases). The CDR3 has 14 amino acids. V shed 6 bases and J shed 8 bases, with 20 bases lying between them. CDR1 is KGHSH and CDR2 is LQKENI in the germline V gene. CDR3: CASSGDSPGSKQYF. For the CDR3, the DNA is TGTGCCAGCTCCGGGGACTCCCCTGGTTCGAAGCAGTACTTC.

This chain joins TRBV10-3 and TRBJ1-2, with D perhaps matching TRBD1 (6 bases). V was trimmed by 0 bases and J by 7 bases, leaving 15 bases between them. Per the germline V gene, CDR1 is ENHRY and CDR2 is SYGVKD. The CDR3 contains 15 residues. Written as DNA, the CDR3 is TGTGCCATCAGTGAGTCGAGGGGGGAAGCCGTTGGCTACACCTTC. It specifies CAISESRGEAVGYTF.

In this sample, this clonotype turned up many times. The CDR3 region is CASSAPGTSYVETQYF. The CDR3 DNA follows: TGTGCCAGCAGTGCACCCGGGACTAGCTACGTGGAGACCCAGTACTTC. The V gene is TRBV12-3 or TRBV12-4, the J gene TRBJ2-5, with 9 bases identical to TRBD2. The CDR3 has 16 residues. V lost 5 bases, J lost 5 bases, and 12 bases stayed unmatched.

The V gene is TRBV29-1, the J gene TRBJ2-1; 8 nucleotides align to TRBD2. The CDR3 has 10 residues. From germline, CDR1 is SQVTM and CDR2 ANQGSEA. J gave up 16 bases and V 7 bases, and 9 bases lay outside the gene matches. CDR3 sequence reads: CSAASGLFFF. The CDR3 nucleotides are TGCAGCGCCGCTAGCGGGCTTTTCTTCTTC.